The 8 T cell receptor beta chains reported below all come from one sample, sequenced in a study of prognosis after radiotherapy for stage I lung cancer. Multiplex PCR, run in two rounds, amplified TCR beta CDR3 from genomic DNA. Used in first-round PCR were primers specific to each TRBV and TRBJ gene. Via MiXCR, TCRdb re-called the multiplex PCR reads, giving one row per CDR3 protein. The table shows approximately 20,000 distinct CDR3 sequences, with around 26% occurring only once. The sequencing used PBMCs, collected before or after stereotactic body radiation therapy (not recorded which). Receptors originate from a donor aged 50 or older with non-small cell lung cancer.

This clonotype has ten or more counts. The V and J genes are TRBV11-3 and TRBJ2-7; D is possibly TRBD1 (5 bases). The germline V and J ends were trimmed by 3 bases and 3 bases, with 9 bases remaining between them. Germline V gives CDR1 SGHNT, CDR2 YENEEA. This CDR3 region has 13 residues. The CDR3 loop reads CASSFQGNYEQYF. For the CDR3, the DNA is TGTGCCAGCAGCTTTCAGGGTAACTACGAGCAGTACTTC.

This clonotype occurred many times. This rearrangement joins TRBV29-1 to TRBJ1-2, with a possible D match to TRBD1 (5 bases). V dropped 4 bases and J dropped 4 bases, with 13 bases sitting between them. The CDR3 is 13 residues long. Germline V lookup: CDR1 SQVTM, CDR2 ANQGSEA. CDR3 protein: CSVVELGVYGYTF. As DNA, the CDR3 is TGCAGCGTTGTAGAGTTGGGGGTCTATGGCTACACCTTC.

This clonotype was seen at least ten times. The chain recombines TRBV5-1 with TRBJ1-4; D may be TRBD1 (5 bases). There are 15 residues in the CDR3. The V gene's germline CDR1 is SGHRS and CDR2 YFSETQ. Trimming removed 4 bases from V and 7 bases from J, with 17 bases in between. The DNA for the CDR3 is TGCGCCAGCAGCGCTGGTGGGGCATCGGGTGAAAAACTGTTTTTT. It codes for CASSAGGASGEKLFF. Drawing the rest from reference TRBV5-1 and TRBJ1-4, the complete variable domain is KAGVTQTPRYLIKTRGQQVTLSCSPISGHRSVSWYQQTPGQGLQFLFEYFSETQRNKGNFPGRFSGRQFSNSRSEMNVSTLELGDSALYLCASSAGGASGEKLFFGSGTQLSVL.

This clonotype came up many times. The rearrangement uses TRBV7-8 and TRBJ1-2; D gene unclear. V was trimmed by 6 bases and J by 0 bases, leaving 11 bases between them. Germline V lookup: CDR1 SGHVS, CDR2 FQNEAQ. This CDR3 comprises 14 residues. The CDR3 spells CASSFNAANYGYTF. In DNA, the CDR3 is TGTGCCAGCAGTTTCAACGCGGCTAACTATGGCTACACCTTC.

The chain links TRBV5-1 to TRBJ2-7; D is uncertain. With 5 bases removed from V and 9 bases from J, the gap between germline ends came to 24 bases. This CDR3 is 15 amino acids long. The germline CDR1 and CDR2 sequences are SGHRS and YFSETQ. The CDR3 coding sequence is TGCGCCAGCAGTCCCCCATTGAACAACCCTACTGGGCAGTACTTC. Encoded protein: CASSPPLNNPTGQYF.

Worth noting for this clonotype: A far larger clone is only one base removed, so a read error is likely. The chain joins TRBV7-9 to TRBJ2-7; D gene unclear. Trimming pared 5 bases from V and 0 bases from J, leaving 8 bases between. The CDR3 is 13 residues long. Germline CDR1 SEHNR, CDR2 FQNEAQ (reference sequence). As DNA, the CDR3 is TGTGCCAGCAGCCCGCACGGCTCCTACGAGCAGTACTTC. Protein product: CASSPHGSYEQYF.

The V call is TRBV11-2, the J call TRBJ2-3; D possibly corresponds to TRBD1 (6 bases). The CDR3 contains 16 residues. V lost 5 bases to trimming and J lost 0 bases, with 15 bases between them. In germline, CDR1 is SGHAT, CDR2 FQNNGV. In DNA form, the CDR3 reads TGTGCCAGCAGCACTATTTACAGGGCGAGCACAGATACGCAGTATTTT. Translation: CASSTIYRASTDTQYF.

This clonotype came up a few times. This may be a read error: a much more frequent sequence differs by one nucleotide. This chain connects TRBV13 to TRBJ2-5; the match to TRBD1 covers 7 bases. V shed 5 bases and J 1 base; nucleotides not matched to a gene: 7. The CDR3 has 15 residues. From germline, CDR1 is PRHDT and CDR2 FYEKMQ (reference sequence). In DNA form, the CDR3 reads TGTGCCAGCAGCCAGGGACAGTGGGTCCAAGAGACCCAGTACTTC. Translating it yields CASSQGQWVQETQYF.